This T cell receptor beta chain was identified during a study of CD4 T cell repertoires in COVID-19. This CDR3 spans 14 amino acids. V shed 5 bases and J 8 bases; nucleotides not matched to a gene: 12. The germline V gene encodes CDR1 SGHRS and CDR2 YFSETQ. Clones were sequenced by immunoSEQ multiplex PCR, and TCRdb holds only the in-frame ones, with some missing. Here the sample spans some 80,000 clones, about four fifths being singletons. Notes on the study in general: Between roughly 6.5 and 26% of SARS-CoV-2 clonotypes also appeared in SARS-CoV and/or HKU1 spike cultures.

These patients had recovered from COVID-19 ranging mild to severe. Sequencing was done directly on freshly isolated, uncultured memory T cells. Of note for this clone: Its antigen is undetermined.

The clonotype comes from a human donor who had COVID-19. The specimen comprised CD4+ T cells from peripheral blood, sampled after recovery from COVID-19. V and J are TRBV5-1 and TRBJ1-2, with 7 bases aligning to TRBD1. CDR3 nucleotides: TGCGCCAGCAGTTTTGGGGACAGTCAGTACGGCTACACCTTC. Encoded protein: CASSFGDSQYGYTF. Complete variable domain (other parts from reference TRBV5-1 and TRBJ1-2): KAGVTQTPRYLIKTRGQQVTLSCSPISGHRSVSWYQQTPGQGLQFLFEYFSETQRNKGNFPGRFSGRQFSNSRSEMNVSTLELGDSALYLCASSFGDSQYGYTFGSGTRLTVV.